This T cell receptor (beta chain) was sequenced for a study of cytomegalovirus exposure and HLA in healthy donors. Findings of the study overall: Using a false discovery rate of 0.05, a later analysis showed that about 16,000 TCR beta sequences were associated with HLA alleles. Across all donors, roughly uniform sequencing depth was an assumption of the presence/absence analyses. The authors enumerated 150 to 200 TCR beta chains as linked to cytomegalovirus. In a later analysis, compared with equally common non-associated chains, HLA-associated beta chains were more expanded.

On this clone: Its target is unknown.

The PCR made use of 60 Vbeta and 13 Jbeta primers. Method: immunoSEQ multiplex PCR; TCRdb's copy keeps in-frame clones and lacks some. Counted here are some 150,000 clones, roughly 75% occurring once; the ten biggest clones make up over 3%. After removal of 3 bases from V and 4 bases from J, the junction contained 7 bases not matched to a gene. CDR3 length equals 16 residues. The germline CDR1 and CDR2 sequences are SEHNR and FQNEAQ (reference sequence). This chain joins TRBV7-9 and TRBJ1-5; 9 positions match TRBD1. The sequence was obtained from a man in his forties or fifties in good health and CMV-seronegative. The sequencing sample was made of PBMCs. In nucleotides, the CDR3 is TGTGCCAGCAGCTTCGTGGGGACAGGGCTAAATCAGCCCCAGCATTTT. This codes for CASSFVGTGLNQPQHF.